This TCR beta chain was sequenced during a study of CD8+ T cells in alopecia areata. J was trimmed by 0 bases and V by 5 bases; bases with no gene match: 4. This CDR3 has 15 residues. Germline lookup yields CDR1 SGHVS and CDR2 FNYEAQ. The authors extracted RNA and reverse transcribed it into cDNA as the sequencing template. This table comes from immunoSEQ multiplex PCR, and its TCRdb copy is limited to in-frame clones, with some not included. This table has around 210,000 clones, approximately 53% appearing once. Points from the study as a whole: Scalp data also include sequences from resident alphabeta T cells of normal skin. Sharing of TCRs across patients appeared less clear than in mice, possibly for HLA-related reasons.

Of note for this clone: The antigen is undetermined.

The sequenced sample was CD8+ T cells sorted from blood. The clonotype was recovered from a human donor in good health. The chain carries TRBV7-6 and TRBJ2-7; TRBD2 matches 10 bases. For the CDR3, the DNA is TGTGCCAGCAGCACCCTAGCGGGGGCCTCCTACGAGCAGTACTTC. It translates to CASSTLAGASYEQYF.